A single sample gave rise to the 10 T cell receptor beta chains below, sequenced in a study of T cell changes during pregnancy in multiple sclerosis. Data came from immunoSEQ multiplex PCR; TCRdb stores just in-frame clones and leaves some out. The table records roughly 30,000 clones, around nine tenths of them present only once. Material: CD4+ T cells from peripheral blood mononuclear cells, obtained in the first trimester of pregnancy. All receptors come from a female donor in good health, enrolled as a control in a pregnancy study.

The J gene is TRBJ1-5, the V gene TRBV4-3; 7 bases fit TRBD1. Per germline, CDR1 LGHNA and CDR2 YSLEER. J gave up 7 bases and V 2 bases, and 8 bases lay outside the gene matches. The CDR3 runs 15 residues. CDR3 protein: CASSQSWQGGQPQHF. CDR3 DNA sequence: TGCGCCAGCAGCCAATCGTGGCAGGGGGGCCAGCCCCAGCATTTT.

The chain uses TRBV30 and TRBJ1-4; unclear D gene. V shed 7 bases and J shed 6 bases, with 15 bases lying between them. Germline CDR1 reads GTSNPN; CDR2 reads SVGIG (reference sequence). The CDR3 is made up of 13 amino acids. CDR3 loop: CASMEDHYEKLFF. For the CDR3, the DNA is TGTGCCTCAATGGAGGACCACTATGAAAAACTGTTTTTT.

This chain connects TRBV7-2 to TRBJ2-3; 8 nucleotides line up with TRBD2. Germline V gene lookup returns CDR1 SGHTA and CDR2 FQGNSA. Trimming cost V 5 bases and J 5 bases; bases outside gene matches: 12. This CDR3 has 16 amino acids. In nucleotides, the CDR3 is TGTGCCAGCAGCCCGGGGGGGGGCACAATCAGAGATACGCAGTATTTT. Translated, it gives CASSPGGGTIRDTQYF.

This chain joins TRBV7-6 and TRBJ1-2; D gene unclear. Trimming shortened V by 1 base and J by 7 bases, and 10 bases separated the two germline ends. The CDR3 extends over 13 amino acids. The germline V gene encodes CDR1 SGHVS and CDR2 FNYEAQ. As DNA, the CDR3 is TGTGCCAGCAGCTTAGACGGGATGGGTGGCTACACCTTC. Translated: CASSLDGMGGYTF.

The J gene is TRBJ2-1, the V gene TRBV21-1; whether TRBD2, the table's D call, matches the DNA was not checked. TRBV21-1 is a known pseudogene. The CDR3 runs to 19 residues. CDR3 sequence: CASSTRRTSGGSSYNEQFF. CDR3 coding DNA: TGTGCCAGCAGCACCCGTAGGACTAGCGGGGGAAGCTCCTACAATGAGCAGTTCTTC.

CDR3 residues: CASSLSVAPGDIQYF. The CDR3 coding sequence is TGTGCCAGCAGCTTATCCGTGGCCCCGGGAGACATTCAGTACTTC. The V call is TRBV11-3, the J call TRBJ2-4; possibly TRBD2 for D (6 bases). Trimming left V 2 bases short and J 8 bases short, with 16 bases between. The CDR3 runs 15 residues. From germline, CDR1 is SGHNT and CDR2 YENEEA.

This chain uses TRBV2 with TRBJ1-5; no clear D gene. This CDR3 has 12 residues. V lost 3 bases and J lost 13, with 13 bases in between. Germline loops: CDR1 SNHLY, CDR2 FYNNEI. The CDR3 coding sequence is TGTGCCAGCAGTGACGGGGTCGGAGTACAGCATTTT. It codes for CASSDGVGVQHF. Combining the CDR3 with reference TRBV2 and TRBJ1-5 gives the whole variable domain EPEVTQTPSHQVTQMGQEVILRCVPISNHLYFYWYRQILGQKVEFLVSFYNNEISEKSEIFDDQFSVERPDGSNFTLKIRSTKLEDSAMYFCASSDGVGVQHFGDGTRLSIL.

J is TRBJ2-7 and V is TRBV6-1; 8 nucleotides line up with TRBD1. The CDR3 has 15 amino acids. Germline CDR1 is MNHNS and CDR2 is SASEGT. V lost 6 bases, J lost 6 bases, and 13 bases stayed unmatched. The CDR3 DNA reads TGTGCCAGCAGCCTGACAGGGGCCGCGTCTGGCGAGCAGTACTTC. Its protein is CASSLTGAASGEQYF.

The V call is TRBV18, the J call TRBJ1-3; TRBD1 aligns across 7 bases. Unmatched junction bases numbered 6, after V lost 3 bases and J lost 1 base. Germline V gene lookup returns CDR1 KGHSH and CDR2 LQKENI. This CDR3 region has 16 residues. The CDR3 sequence: CASSPTRDRSGNTIYF. In DNA form, the CDR3 reads TGTGCCAGCTCACCGACACGGGACAGATCTGGAAACACCATATATTTT.

As regards this clone: Other DNA sequences from this sample encode an identical CDR3 as well. The chain has TRBV29-1 and TRBJ1-1, with D tentatively TRBD1 (6 bases). The CDR3 has 12 residues. The V end was cut by 4 bases, the J end by 2 bases, with 8 bases between. In germline, CDR1 is SQVTM, CDR2 ANQGSEA. CDR3 nucleotide sequence: TGCAGCGTTGGGGGGGGCAACACTGAAGCTTTCTTT. This translates into CSVGGGNTEAFF.